This TCR beta chain was observed in a study of blood T cell repertoires in COVID-19. Study-wide background: Researchers got acute and convalescent COVID-19 samples from the United States, Italy and Spain.

From germline, CDR1 is ENHRY and CDR2 SYGVKD. The J segment lost 3 bases and the V segment lost 7 bases, leaving 4 bases of the junction unmatched. The CDR3 totals 13 residues. Profiling relied on immunoSEQ multiplex PCR, and the TCRdb table lists in-frame clones only, not all of them. Counted here are roughly 150,000 clones, about 85% occurring once; the ten biggest clones make up 6.9%. This rearrangement joins TRBV10-3 to TRBJ1-1; 8 nucleotides align to TRBD1. The sample comprised peripheral blood. This receptor was identified in a man of 80 years or more with COVID-19, enrolled during active disease. Here the CDR3 DNA reads TGTGCCATCACCACACAGGGGGACACTGAAGCTTTCTTT. Protein sequence: CAITTQGDTEAFF.